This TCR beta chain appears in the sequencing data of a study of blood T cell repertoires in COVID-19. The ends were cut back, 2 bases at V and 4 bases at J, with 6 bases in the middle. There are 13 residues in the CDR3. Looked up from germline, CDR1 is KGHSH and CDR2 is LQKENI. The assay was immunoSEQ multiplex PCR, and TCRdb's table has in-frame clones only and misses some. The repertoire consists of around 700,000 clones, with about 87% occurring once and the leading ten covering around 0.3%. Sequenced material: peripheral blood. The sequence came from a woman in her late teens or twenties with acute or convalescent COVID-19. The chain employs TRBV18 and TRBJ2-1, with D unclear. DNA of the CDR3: TGTGCCAGCTCACCAGCCCGGTACAATGAGCAGTTCTTC. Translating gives CASSPARYNEQFF.